These 28 T cell receptor beta chains were all obtained from the same sample, sequenced in a study of blood T cell repertoires in COVID-19. Clones were sequenced by immunoSEQ multiplex PCR, and TCRdb holds only the in-frame ones, with some missing. The table records 60,000 to 65,000 clones, roughly 83% of them present only once. Sequenced material: peripheral blood. All receptors come from a man in his fifties or sixties with COVID-19, enrolled during active disease.

This clone appeared once. The gene calls are TRBV3-1 (or the pseudogene TRBV3-2) and TRBJ1-2, with D perhaps matching TRBD1 (6 bases). Looked up from germline, CDR1 is LGHDT and CDR2 is YNNKEL (reference sequence). Trimming shortened V by 4 bases and J by 4 bases, and 10 bases separated the two germline ends. The CDR3 runs 13 residues. CDR3 nucleotide sequence: TGTGCCAGCAGCCTACAGGGTAGCTATGGCTACACCTTC. It yields the protein CASSLQGSYGYTF.

This clone was detected only a few times. The chain employs TRBV29-1 and TRBJ1-6, with D tentatively TRBD1 (6 bases). The germline V gene has CDR1 SQVTM and CDR2 ANQGSEA. The V gene lost 8 bases and the J gene lost 9 bases, with 17 bases spanning the gap. The CDR3 loop spans 13 amino acids. For the CDR3, the DNA is TGCAGCTTCCTGGGACAAGAGGGTTCACCCCTCCACTTT. This gives the protein CSFLGQEGSPLHF. The full variable domain, completed using reference TRBV29-1 and TRBJ1-6, is SAVISQKPSRDICQRGTSLTIQCQVDSQVTMMFWYRQQPGQSLTLIATANQGSEATYESGFVIDKFPISRPNLTFSTLTVSNMSPEDSSIYLCSFLGQEGSPLHFGNGTRLTVT.

The CDR3 sequence is CASSTARGSRGYTF. The DNA of the CDR3 is TGTGCCAGCAGTACGGCCCGGGGATCGCGGGGCTACACCTTC. This chain links TRBV6-5 with TRBJ1-2; D not certain. Germline V gene sequence: CDR1 MNHEY, CDR2 SVGAGI. The CDR3 contains 14 residues. With 5 bases removed from V and 8 bases from J, the gap between germline ends came to 18 bases.

The chain employs TRBV5-1 and TRBJ1-2; D unclear. V dropped 4 bases and J dropped 0 bases, with 16 bases sitting between them. The CDR3 loop spans 16 amino acids. Per the germline V gene, CDR1 is SGHRS and CDR2 is YFSETQ. The CDR3 nucleotides are TGCGCCAGCAGCCCCCCGGGAGGGTCGGCTAACTATGGCTACACCTTC. Translated: CASSPPGGSANYGYTF. Full variable domain (rest looked up from reference TRBV5-1 and TRBJ1-2): KAGVTQTPRYLIKTRGQQVTLSCSPISGHRSVSWYQQTPGQGLQFLFEYFSETQRNKGNFPGRFSGRQFSNSRSEMNVSTLELGDSALYLCASSPPGGSANYGYTFGSGTRLTVV.

V and J are TRBV30 and TRBJ2-3; 7 bases line up with TRBD1. The CDR3 covers 14 residues. CDR1 is GTSNPN and CDR2 is SVGIG in the germline V gene (reference sequence). The CDR3 here is CARQGVSPPDTQYF. Here the CDR3 DNA reads TGTGCTAGACAGGGAGTATCCCCCCCAGATACGCAGTATTTT.

V gene TRBV30 combines with J gene TRBJ2-1; the match to TRBD1 covers 8 bases. The germline V gene has CDR1 GTSNPN and CDR2 SVGIG (reference sequence). V was pared by 6 bases and J by 6 bases, with 7 bases of the junction left unmatched. The CDR3 length is 13 residues. CDR3 residues: CACTGGPPNEQFF. The CDR3 coding sequence is TGTGCCTGTACAGGGGGACCACCCAATGAGCAGTTCTTC.

The V gene is TRBV28, the J gene TRBJ2-7, with TRBD2 identical over 7 bases. The CDR3 is 13 residues long. Losses at the gene ends were 8 bases for V and 3 bases for J; bases not matched to a gene: 7. Germline V gene data show CDR1 as MDHEN and CDR2 as SYDVKM. CDR3 residues: CASDQPGGYEQYF. The CDR3 nucleotides read TGTGCCAGCGACCAACCGGGGGGCTACGAGCAGTACTTC.

V usage is TRBV5-1 and J usage is TRBJ1-2; D unresolved. The V end was cut by 9 bases, the J end by 8 bases, with 20 bases between. Looked up from germline, CDR1 is SGHRS and CDR2 is YFSETQ. CDR3 length: 13 residues. The CDR3 DNA reads TGCGCCACCAAGAATCAGGATTCTCTCGGCTACACCTTC. As protein: CATKNQDSLGYTF.

V is TRBV12-3 or TRBV12-4 and J is TRBJ1-2; D may be TRBD1 (5 bases). The CDR3 is 13 residues long. Trimming took off 5 bases at V and 5 bases at J, with 12 bases between the two ends. The CDR3: CASSPARVYGYTF. The CDR3 DNA reads as TGTGCCAGCAGTCCGGCCAGGGTTTATGGCTACACCTTC.

The gene calls are TRBV7-7 and TRBJ2-2; 11 nucleotides agree with TRBD2. J was trimmed by 7 bases and V by 5 bases; bases with no gene match: 12. This CDR3 contains 17 residues. The germline CDR1 and CDR2 sequences are SSHAT and FNYEAQ (reference sequence). CDR3 region: CASSPLAGGLFHGELFF. CDR3 DNA sequence: TGTGCCAGCAGCCCGTTAGCGGGGGGGCTCTTTCACGGGGAGCTGTTTTTT.

This clone was observed at least ten times. The chain carries TRBV10-3 and TRBJ1-1, with D possibly matching TRBD1 (5 bases). V lost 5 bases, J lost 0 bases, and 7 bases lay in between. Germline-derived CDR1 and CDR2 are ENHRY and SYGVKD. The CDR3 extends over 13 amino acids. CDR3 sequence: CAISSQVNTEAFF. The CDR3 nucleotides read TGTGCCATCAGTTCACAGGTGAACACTGAAGCTTTCTTT.

This chain connects TRBV7-3 to TRBJ2-5; D is possibly TRBD1 (6 bases). Trimming removed 6 bases at V and 5 bases at J, with 10 bases between. Germline values: CDR1 SGHTA, CDR2 FQGTGA. The CDR3 spans 12 residues. The CDR3 reads CASRIRGETQYF. CDR3 nucleotides: TGTGCCAGCAGGATAAGGGGGGAGACCCAGTACTTC.

The chain links TRBV6-5 to TRBJ2-7; a possible D gene is TRBD1 (6 bases). Germline V gene lookup returns CDR1 MNHEY and CDR2 SVGAGI. This CDR3 is 14 amino acids long. V shed 2 bases and J shed 2 bases, with 10 bases lying between them. CDR3 in amino acids: CASSYEGVPYEQYF. The CDR3 nucleotides are TGTGCCAGCAGTTACGAGGGGGTCCCCTACGAGCAGTACTTC.

J is TRBJ1-2 and V is TRBV7-9, with 9 bases that match TRBD1. V dropped 5 bases and J dropped 4; count of bases not matched to a gene: 8. The CDR3 has 15 residues. Germline CDR1 SEHNR, CDR2 FQNEAQ (reference sequence). The CDR3 nucleotides are TGTGCCAGCAGCCCCGGACAGGGGCCATTCTATGGCTACACCTTC. Translation gives CASSPGQGPFYGYTF. Full variable domain (remainder filled in from reference TRBV7-9 and TRBJ1-2): DTGVSQNPRHKITKRGQNVTFRCDPISEHNRLYWYRQTLGQGPEFLTYFQNEAQLEKSRLLSDRFSAERPKGSFSTLEIQRTEQGDSAMYLCASSPGQGPFYGYTFGSGTRLTVV.

The chain carries TRBV11-2 and TRBJ2-3, with TRBD2 matching over 8 bases. Germline CDR1 and CDR2: SGHAT and FQNNGV. The V gene end was trimmed by 2 bases and the J gene end by 0 bases; junction bases not matched to a gene: 4. CDR3 size: 16 residues. The CDR3 sequence: CASSLYSGGSTDTQYF. The CDR3 region has the DNA TGTGCCAGCAGCTTATACAGCGGGGGTAGCACAGATACGCAGTATTTT.

The V call is TRBV5-1, the J call TRBJ2-7; 7 bases are a match to TRBD1. Germline loops: CDR1 SGHRS, CDR2 YFSETQ. The CDR3 sequence is 21 residues long. V dropped 2 bases and J dropped 1; count of bases not matched to a gene: 24. The CDR3 sequence is CASSFRQNFPATGPFSYEQYF. The DNA for the CDR3 is TGCGCCAGCAGCTTTCGTCAGAACTTCCCGGCGACAGGGCCGTTTTCCTACGAGCAGTACTTC. The full variable domain, in which reference TRBV5-1 and TRBJ2-7 provide the parts outside the CDR3, is KAGVTQTPRYLIKTRGQQVTLSCSPISGHRSVSWYQQTPGQGLQFLFEYFSETQRNKGNFPGRFSGRQFSNSRSEMNVSTLELGDSALYLCASSFRQNFPATGPFSYEQYFGPGTRLTVT.

The chain combines TRBV5-4 with TRBJ2-1; 8 bases are shared with TRBD1. Germline CDR1 and CDR2: SGHNT and YYREEE (reference sequence). J gave up 6 bases and V 0 bases, and 5 bases lay outside the gene matches. The CDR3 spans 15 residues. CDR3 loop: CASSLDQGAGNEQFF. CDR3 nucleotides: TGTGCCAGCAGCTTGGATCAGGGGGCGGGCAATGAGCAGTTCTTC.

CDR3 residues: CASSLPLAGGYNEQFF. DNA of the CDR3: TGCGCCAGCAGCTTGCCCCTAGCGGGAGGCTACAATGAGCAGTTCTTC. This chain uses TRBV5-1 with TRBJ2-1; TRBD2 agrees at 11 bases. Per the germline V gene, CDR1 is SGHRS and CDR2 is YFSETQ. The V and J ends lost 1 base and 3 bases, in that order; junction bases with no gene match: 3. CDR3 length equals 16 residues.

This clone was observed a few times. The V call is TRBV28, the J call TRBJ2-7; 12 bases map to TRBD1. The CDR3 is 17 residues long. With V trimmed by 8 bases and J by 2 bases, 13 bases remained unmatched. From germline, CDR1 is MDHEN and CDR2 SYDVKM. This CDR3 reads CASRDRGLKSRTYEQYF. The DNA for the CDR3 is TGTGCCAGCCGGGACAGGGGGCTAAAAAGTAGGACCTACGAGCAGTACTTC.

The J gene is TRBJ1-5, the V gene TRBV12-3 or TRBV12-4; no clear D. The CDR3 totals 13 residues. V was trimmed by 6 bases and J by 4 bases, leaving 10 bases between them. The CDR3 sequence: CASRLGGNQPQHF. The CDR3 coding sequence is TGTGCCAGCAGGCTCGGCGGAAATCAGCCCCAGCATTTT.

The chain is built from TRBV6-1 and TRBJ2-2; 7 bases fit TRBD2. CDR3 length equals 17 residues. Germline V gene sequence: CDR1 MNHNS, CDR2 SASEGT. The V gene end was trimmed by 0 bases and the J gene end by 7 bases; junction bases not matched to a gene: 11. CDR3 nucleotide sequence: TGTGCCAGCAGTGAAGCCGGGGGAGGGCCGTATCACGGGGAGCTGTTTTTT. It codes for CASSEAGGGPYHGELFF.

J is TRBJ2-1 and V is TRBV9, with D possibly being TRBD2 (6 bases). Trimming took 3 bases from V and 3 from J, leaving 10 bases between them. The CDR3 is 14 residues long. Germline V gene lookup returns CDR1 SGDLS and CDR2 YYNGEE. The CDR3 nucleotides read TGTGCCAGCAGCGACCGGGACTTCTACAATGAGCAGTTCTTC. It translates to CASSDRDFYNEQFF.

The rearrangement uses TRBV3-1 (or the pseudogene TRBV3-2) and TRBJ1-5; 8 positions match TRBD1. This CDR3 has 17 amino acids. The trim removed 0 bases at V and 4 bases at J, leaving 8 bases unmatched. Germline V CDR1 and CDR2: LGHDT, YNNKEL (reference sequence). The CDR3 coding sequence is TGTGCCAGCAGCCAAGATTTCTCACAGGGGGTTAATCAGCCCCAGCATTTT. Translation gives CASSQDFSQGVNQPQHF.

This clone was counted only a few times. The V call is TRBV19, the J call TRBJ1-5; 9 positions match TRBD1. In germline, CDR1 is LNHDA, CDR2 SQIVND (reference sequence). The V segment lost 3 bases and the J segment 6 bases; nucleotides outside the gene matches: 12. There are 17 residues in the CDR3. The CDR3 nucleotides are TGTGCCAGTAGTATGGAGCTTGGGACAGGGCCGAGTCAGCCCCAGCATTTT. Its translation is CASSMELGTGPSQPQHF. The full variable domain, rest sourced from reference TRBV19 and TRBJ1-5, is DGGITQSPKYLFRKEGQNVTLSCEQNLNHDAMYWYRQDPGQGLRLIYYSQIVNDFQKGDIAEGYSVSREKKESFPLTVTSAQKNPTAFYLCASSMELGTGPSQPQHFGDGTRLSIL.

The V call is TRBV6-2 or TRBV6-3, the J call TRBJ2-7; the match to TRBD1 covers 9 bases. Germline values: CDR1 MNHEY, CDR2 SVGEGT. The CDR3 is 17 amino acids. J gave up 0 bases and V 5 bases, and 11 bases lay outside the gene matches. CDR3 DNA sequence: TGTGCCAGCAGTCACCGACAGGGGGAAGGGGGCTCCTACGAGCAGTACTTC. Its protein is CASSHRQGEGGSYEQYF.

The chain recombines TRBV18 with TRBJ2-3, with no clear D. The germline V gene has CDR1 KGHSH and CDR2 LQKENI. The length of the CDR3 is 14 residues. V was cut by 0 bases and J by 0 bases, with 4 bases left in between. CDR3 nucleotides: TGTGCCAGCTCACCACCAGCGAGCACAGATACGCAGTATTTT. Encoded protein: CASSPPASTDTQYF.

This sequence joins TRBV21-1 and TRBJ2-1; whether TRBD2, the table's D call, matches the DNA was not checked. TRBV21-1 is shown as a pseudogene. This CDR3 spans 18 amino acids. The chain's CDR3 is CASSNSPFLKDPSNEQFF. In DNA form, the CDR3 reads TGTGCCAGCAGCAACTCTCCATTCCTTAAAGATCCTAGCAATGAGCAGTTCTTC.

In DNA, the CDR3 is TGTGCCAGCAGCTGGGACAGGAACACTGAAGCTTTCTTT. Its translation: CASSWDRNTEAFF. The J gene is TRBJ1-1, the V gene TRBV5-5, with 7 bases identical to TRBD1. V trimming: 3 bases; J trimming: 1 base; junction bases outside the gene matches: 0. Germline-derived CDR1 and CDR2 are SGHKS and YYEKEE (reference sequence). The CDR3 runs to 13 residues.